This entry describes one T cell receptor (beta chain). Assay: immunoSEQ multiplex PCR; the TCRdb copy retains only in-frame clones and omits some. This repertoire shows about 160,000 clones, approximately 90% found once; its top ten account for approximately 0.7%. The data originate from a study of control samples from healthy donors and cancer patients. V lost 2 bases to trimming and J lost 5 bases; unmatched junction nucleotides: 14. Germline V lookup: CDR1 LGHDT, CDR2 YNNKEL (reference sequence). This CDR3 region has 18 residues. This chain connects TRBV3-1 (or the pseudogene TRBV3-2) to TRBJ2-2, with 7 bases fitting TRBD1. Sequenced material: blood. This receptor was identified in a woman aged 30 to 39 in good health. The chain's CDR3 is CASSQNPHKGAVTGELFF. As DNA, the CDR3 is TGTGCCAGCAGCCAAAACCCCCATAAGGGGGCGGTAACCGGGGAGCTGTTTTTT.